This is a list of T cell receptor beta chains from one sample in a study of OX40 agonist ivuxolimab in advanced cancers. Measured with immunoSEQ multiplex PCR; TCRdb has only the in-frame clones, and not every one. This table holds about 35,000 clones, less than 90% found once. The sample consisted of CD4+ or CD8+ T cells sorted from blood, taken in a trial of the OX40 agonist ivuxolimab. Every receptor here comes from an adult with an advanced solid tumor such as melanoma, head and neck, liver or kidney cancer. The CDR3 runs from the conserved cysteine through the conserved F or W. A D gene is named only where the DNA matches it firmly.

CDR3 length	V gene	J gene	D gene	CDR3 DNA	CDR3 protein
14	TRBV29-1	TRBJ2-7	NA	TGCAGCGTTGTCGCCCAAGGCAGGGCCCACGAGCAGTACTTC	CSVVAQGRAHEQYF
14	TRBV15	TRBJ1-2	NA	TGTGCCACCAGCAGACCGGACGGACGCCGGGGCTACACCTTC	CATSRPDGRRGYTF
16	TRBV28	TRBJ2-7	NA	TGTGCCAGCAGTTTAGACCAGGGGCGCTTATGGGTCGAGCAGTACTTC	CASSLDQGRLWVEQYF
15	TRBV28	TRBJ1-3	NA	TGTGCCAGCAGAGACGGGTCTCCCTCTGGAAACACCATATATTTT	CASRDGSPSGNTIYF
16	TRBV4-1	TRBJ2-5	TRBD2	TGCGCCAGCAGTACTGGTAGCGGGTCCCAAGGGGAGACCCAGTACTTC	CASSTGSGSQGETQYF
15	TRBV7-2	TRBJ2-7	TRBD2	TGTGCCAGCAGCTTAGTACTAGCGGGGCCCAGGGAGCAGTACTTC	CASSLVLAGPREQYF
16	TRBV9	TRBJ2-2	NA	TGTGCCAGCAGCGTTGGCGGGACGACGAACACCGGGGAGCTGTTTTTT	CASSVGGTTNTGELFF
15	TRBV28	TRBJ2-1	NA	TGTGCCAGCAGGAACAGGGTTCGGTTCGGGAATGAGCAGTTCTTC	CASRNRVRFGNEQFF
14	TRBV2	TRBJ1-4	TRBD1	TGTGCCAGCAGCAGACAGGGGCGTAATGAAAAACTGTTTTTT	CASSRQGRNEKLFF
16	TRBV28	TRBJ1-5	NA	TGTGCCAGCAGGATAACGGGACGTAAGTTGAATCAGCCCCAGCATTTT	CASRITGRKLNQPQHF
13	TRBV19	TRBJ2-1	NA	TGTGCCACTCAAGGGCCTGGACACAATGAGCAGTTCTTC	CATQGPGHNEQFF
13	TRBV6-6	TRBJ1-1	NA	TGTGCCAGCAGTTACTCTCTTGAACATGAAGCTTTCTTT	CASSYSLEHEAFF
14	TRBV27	TRBJ2-2	NA	TGTGCCAGCAGCCGGGGAGGCTACACCGGGGAGCTGTTTTTT	CASSRGGYTGELFF
13	TRBV6-6	TRBJ1-6	NA	TGTGCCAGCAGCCCTCGGACTTATTCACCCCTCCACTTT	CASSPRTYSPLHF
15	TRBV6-5	TRBJ2-7	TRBD1	TGTGCCAGCAGTTGGACCGGGACAGGGGGGTACGAGCAGTACTTC	CASSWTGTGGYEQYF